These T cell receptor beta chains were read from a single sample in a study of human thymus T cells. Only in-frame clones appear in the TCRdb table, and some are missing; sequencing was by immunoSEQ multiplex PCR. Among about 78,000 clones, roughly 97% were seen once, and the ten largest hold approximately 0.03%. Specimen: thymus tissue. Receptor source: a boy under two years old with a congenital heart defect but otherwise immunologically healthy. Both conserved end residues are part of each CDR3. D genes are given only for firm matches. Some rows mark clone size as missing; the rest say once, few, many or name a class of expanded clone.

j_gene: TRBJ2-3
d_gene: -
v_gene: TRBV29-1
abundance: -
CDR3nt: TGCAGCGAGCTTTATTTTGCGGGGCCAGATACGCAGTATTTT
CDR3aa: CSELYFAGPDTQYF

j_gene: TRBJ1-1
d_gene: -
v_gene: TRBV5-6
abundance: -
CDR3nt: TGTGCCAGCAGCCTACTGACAGCTCTCATGAACACTGAAGCTTTCTTT
CDR3aa: CASSLLTALMNTEAFF

j_gene: TRBJ2-2
d_gene: -
v_gene: TRBV6-5
abundance: -
CDR3nt: TGTGCCAGCAGTAGGAACACCGGGGAGCTGTTTTTT
CDR3aa: CASSRNTGELFF

j_gene: TRBJ2-7
d_gene: -
v_gene: TRBV15
abundance: once
CDR3nt: TGTGCCACCAGCAGAGACCGGGACCCCGAGCGCTCCTACGAGCAGTACTTC
CDR3aa: CATSRDRDPERSYEQYF

j_gene: TRBJ1-2
d_gene: -
v_gene: TRBV18
abundance: once
CDR3nt: TGTGCCAGCTCACCGAAACTGGCGCCCGACTATGGCTACACCTTC
CDR3aa: CASSPKLAPDYGYTF

j_gene: TRBJ2-3
d_gene: TRBD2
v_gene: TRBV9
abundance: -
CDR3nt: TGTGCCAGCAGCGTATGCGGGAGTGAGCCAGATACGCAGTATTTT
CDR3aa: CASSVCGSEPDTQYF

j_gene: TRBJ2-7
d_gene: TRBD1
v_gene: TRBV27
abundance: -
CDR3nt: TGTGCCGTAAGCAGGACAGGGCCCCTCTACGAGCAGTACTTC
CDR3aa: CAVSRTGPLYEQYF

j_gene: TRBJ2-1
d_gene: -
v_gene: TRBV15
abundance: once
CDR3nt: TGTGCCACCAGCAGAGATGGGCCCTACGCCTACAATGAGCAGTTCTTC
CDR3aa: CATSRDGPYAYNEQFF

j_gene: TRBJ2-2
d_gene: TRBD1
v_gene: TRBV7-2
abundance: -
CDR3nt: TGTGCCAGCAGCTTACAGGGGCCCGGGACAGAGAACACCGGGGAGCTGTTTTTT
CDR3aa: CASSLQGPGTENTGELFF

j_gene: TRBJ2-1
d_gene: TRBD2
v_gene: TRBV29-1
abundance: -
CDR3nt: TGCAGCCTACACTTGCGGCGGGGGTTCAGAAATGAGCAGTTCTTC
CDR3aa: CSLHLRRGFRNEQFF

j_gene: TRBJ2-5
d_gene: TRBD1
v_gene: TRBV28
abundance: -
CDR3nt: TGTGCCAGCAGTTTAACAGGGGGACGACAAGAGACCCAGTACTTC
CDR3aa: CASSLTGGRQETQYF

j_gene: TRBJ2-7
d_gene: TRBD1
v_gene: TRBV2
abundance: -
CDR3nt: TGTGCCAGCAGCGACAGGGGATCGGCCTACGAGCAGTACTTC
CDR3aa: CASSDRGSAYEQYF

j_gene: TRBJ1-1
d_gene: -
v_gene: TRBV4-2
abundance: -
CDR3nt: TGTGCCAGCAGCCAAGGGACAGACCAAATGAACACTGAAGCTTTCTTT
CDR3aa: CASSQGTDQMNTEAFF

j_gene: TRBJ1-1
d_gene: -
v_gene: TRBV27
abundance: -
CDR3nt: TGTGCCAGCAGTCGGGGCCATGAGGCTGAAGCTTTCTTT
CDR3aa: CASSRGHEAEAFF

j_gene: TRBJ1-2
d_gene: -
v_gene: TRBV2
abundance: few
CDR3nt: TGTGCCAGCAGTGAGAGACGGCTCTATGGCTACACCTTC
CDR3aa: CASSERRLYGYTF

j_gene: TRBJ2-7
d_gene: -
v_gene: TRBV5-1
abundance: -
CDR3nt: TGCGCCAGCAGCTTAGGGAACCACTACTCCTACGAGCAGTACTTC
CDR3aa: CASSLGNHYSYEQYF

j_gene: TRBJ1-2
d_gene: -
v_gene: TRBV5-6
abundance: -
CDR3nt: TGTGCCAGCAGCTTGGTCGGGCAGGCCCACTATGGCTACACCTTC
CDR3aa: CASSLVGQAHYGYTF

j_gene: TRBJ1-1
d_gene: -
v_gene: TRBV19
abundance: -
CDR3nt: TGTGCCAGTAGTATGACCCCCGAACGAGAAGCTTTCTTT
CDR3aa: CASSMTPEREAFF

j_gene: TRBJ2-3
d_gene: TRBD2
v_gene: TRBV25-1
abundance: -
CDR3nt: TGTGCCAGCAGTGGACGGCTAGCGGGGGTCACAGATACGCAGTATTTT
CDR3aa: CASSGRLAGVTDTQYF

j_gene: TRBJ1-3
d_gene: -
v_gene: TRBV7-5
abundance: -
CDR3nt: TGTGCCAGAAGCTTTGCAGGGCACTCTGGAAACACCATATATTTT
CDR3aa: CARSFAGHSGNTIYF

j_gene: TRBJ2-1
d_gene: -
v_gene: TRBV28
abundance: -
CDR3nt: TGTGCCAGCAGTTTAGCGCTAGCGAGAGGGGTAAGGGCCAATGAGCAGTTCTTC
CDR3aa: CASSLALARGVRANEQFF

j_gene: TRBJ2-7
d_gene: TRBD1
v_gene: TRBV11-2
abundance: -
CDR3nt: TGTGCCAGCAGCTTAGATACGGGACAGGGCGGTTTAAAGCAGTACTTC
CDR3aa: CASSLDTGQGGLKQYF

j_gene: TRBJ2-5
d_gene: -
v_gene: TRBV29-1
abundance: -
CDR3nt: TGCAGCGTTGAAGATGAGAACTCCGATGGTTGGTTCCCCTCTTGTAAGACCCAGTACTTC
CDR3aa: CSVEDENSDGWFPSCKTQYF

j_gene: TRBJ1-2
d_gene: TRBD1
v_gene: TRBV23-1
abundance: -
CDR3nt: TGCGCCAGCAGTCAATCGACCCCGAACAGGGGGCAGGATGGCTACACCTTC
CDR3aa: CASSQSTPNRGQDGYTF

j_gene: TRBJ1-3
d_gene: TRBD1
v_gene: TRBV28
abundance: -
CDR3nt: TGTGCCAGCAGTTGGGGACAGGGATTCTCTGGAAACACCATATATTTT
CDR3aa: CASSWGQGFSGNTIYF

j_gene: TRBJ2-5
d_gene: TRBD1
v_gene: TRBV28
abundance: -
CDR3nt: TGTGCCACCGCTTTAGGTACAGGGGGTCAAGAGACCCAGTACTTC
CDR3aa: CATALGTGGQETQYF

j_gene: TRBJ2-3
d_gene: -
v_gene: TRBV7-2
abundance: -
CDR3nt: TGTGCCAGCAGCTTAGTGAGGGGGGGCCGGCAGGTAGATACGCAGTATTTT
CDR3aa: CASSLVRGGRQVDTQYF

j_gene: TRBJ1-1
d_gene: TRBD1
v_gene: TRBV2
abundance: -
CDR3nt: TGTGCCAGCAGTGATTACAGGGGGCTCGACACTGAAGCTTTCTTT
CDR3aa: CASSDYRGLDTEAFF

j_gene: TRBJ2-3
d_gene: -
v_gene: TRBV12-5
abundance: -
CDR3nt: TGTGCTAGTGGCAGCGTGGTCCCGCAGTATTTT
CDR3aa: CASGSVVPQYF